This T cell receptor beta chain came from a study of radiation and T cells in renal cell carcinoma. Between the trimmed V and J ends, which lost 4 bases and 5 bases, there was a span of 12 bases. Germline CDR1 SGHDN, CDR2 FVKESK. The CDR3 loop spans 13 amino acids. Measured with immunoSEQ multiplex PCR; TCRdb has only the in-frame clones, and not every one. This sample has fewer than 200,000 clones; about nine tenths occur once, and the top ten carry around 11%. Time point described: blood 4 weeks post-SBRT, at nephrectomy. Treatment specified: 15 Gy SBRT to primary tumor, nephrectomy 4 weeks later. The source of this sequence is a woman in her forties or fifties with renal cell carcinoma. V is TRBV14 and J is TRBJ2-7, with D possibly matching TRBD1 (6 bases). The sample was blood, taken from a patient whose treatment included radiotherapy and nephrectomy. CDR3 sequence (DNA): TGTGCCAGCAGCCTTCAGGGGTTTAACGAGCAGTACTTC. Amino acids: CASSLQGFNEQYF.